The next 9 T cell receptor beta chains were all read from a single sample in a study of neurological immune-mediated disorders. TCRdb used MiXCR to reprocess the 5' RACE reads, holding one entry per CDR3 protein. The sample contains 55,000 to 70,000 distinct CDR3 sequences, 3.9% of which appear only once. Material for sequencing was PBMCs. The receptors derive from a man younger than 40 with multiple sclerosis.

This clonotype was detected many times. The V call is TRBV7-9, the J call TRBJ2-3, with D perhaps TRBD1 (5 bases). Trimming stripped 4 bases from V and 1 base from J, with 9 bases between. Germline V gene data show CDR1 as SEHNR and CDR2 as FQNEAQ (reference sequence). The CDR3 extends over 14 amino acids. The CDR3, as DNA: TGTGCCAGCAGCTCGACAGCCCGCACAGATACGCAGTATTTT. Translation gives CASSSTARTDTQYF.

The sample holds many counts of this clonotype. This sequence joins TRBV20-1 and TRBJ2-2; maybe TRBD2 (6 bases). Between the trimmed V and J ends, which lost 6 bases and 1 base, there was a span of 15 bases. This CDR3 has 15 amino acids. Germline CDR1 DFQATT, CDR2 SNEGSKA (reference sequence). The CDR3 here is CSATQAGRNTGELFF. In DNA, the CDR3 is TGCAGTGCCACCCAGGCGGGAAGGAACACCGGGGAGCTGTTTTTT.

This clonotype has a count of ten or more. V and J are TRBV7-2 and TRBJ2-5; D might be TRBD1 (6 bases). CDR3 length: 13 residues. The ends were cut back, 4 bases at V and 2 bases at J, with 8 bases in the middle. Germline CDR1 is SGHTA and CDR2 is FQGNSA. CDR3 protein: CASSWGRQETQYF. The DNA for the CDR3 is TGTGCCAGCAGCTGGGGGCGACAAGAGACCCAGTACTTC.

This clonotype was picked up many times. V usage is TRBV20-1 and J usage is TRBJ2-3; D uncertain. Between the trimmed V and J ends, which lost 0 bases and 4 bases, there was a span of 11 bases. The CDR3 is 14 residues long. Germline values: CDR1 DFQATT, CDR2 SNEGSKA (reference sequence). The CDR3 loop reads CSARDVVLSDTQYF. The CDR3 DNA is TGCAGTGCTAGAGATGTAGTATTATCAGATACGCAGTATTTT.

The table lists this clonotype with many counts. The gene calls are TRBV7-9 and TRBJ1-6; D is possibly TRBD1 (6 bases). Trimming took off 4 bases at V and 8 bases at J, with 9 bases between the two ends. This CDR3 is 13 amino acids long. The germline V gene encodes CDR1 SEHNR and CDR2 FQNEAQ (reference sequence). For the CDR3, the DNA is TGTGCCAGCAGCTGGTCAGGGGATTCACCCCTCCACTTT. Its translation is CASSWSGDSPLHF.

This clonotype was seen at least ten times. The genes are TRBV5-5 and TRBJ2-1; D might be TRBD1 (5 bases). V lost 4 bases to trimming and J lost 9 bases, with 14 bases between them. Germline V gene data show CDR1 as SGHKS and CDR2 as YYEKEE (reference sequence). The CDR3 runs to 13 residues. CDR3 residues: CASSPLFGAEQFF. Here the CDR3 DNA reads TGTGCCAGCAGCCCTCTTTTTGGGGCTGAGCAGTTCTTC.

There are many counts of this clonotype. This chain uses TRBV3-1 with TRBJ1-2; 9 bases map to TRBD1. CDR3 size: 16 residues. Trimming at V came to 3 bases and at J to 4 bases, leaving 9 bases not matched to a gene. Germline V gene lookup returns CDR1 LGHDT and CDR2 YNNKEL (reference sequence). The CDR3 spells CASSHPTGGQGYGYTF. In DNA, the CDR3 is TGTGCCAGCAGCCACCCGACAGGGGGGCAAGGCTATGGCTACACCTTC.

This clonotype occurred many times. This chain connects TRBV12-3 or TRBV12-4 to TRBJ2-3; D ambiguous. Trimming took off 3 bases at V and 0 bases at J, with 10 bases between the two ends. The CDR3 contains 15 residues. DNA of the CDR3: TGTGCCAGCAGTTTGCGGCGTTCTAGCACAGATACGCAGTATTTT. This translates into CASSLRRSSTDTQYF.

This clonotype was recorded many times. The chain combines TRBV5-1 with TRBJ1-2; 7 positions match TRBD1. The germline gives CDR1 SGHRS, CDR2 YFSETQ. The CDR3 is 15 residues long. J gave up 0 bases and V 1 base, and 3 bases lay outside the gene matches. CDR3 protein: CASSLRTGSNYGYTF. The CDR3 DNA reads as TGCGCCAGCAGCTTGCGGACAGGATCTAACTATGGCTACACCTTC.